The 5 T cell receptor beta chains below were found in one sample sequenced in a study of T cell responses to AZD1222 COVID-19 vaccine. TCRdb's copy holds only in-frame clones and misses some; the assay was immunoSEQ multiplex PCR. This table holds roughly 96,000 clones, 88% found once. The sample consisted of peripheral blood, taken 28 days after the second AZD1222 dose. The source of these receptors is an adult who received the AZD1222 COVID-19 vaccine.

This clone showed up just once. The CDR3 DNA reads as TGTGCCAGCAGCCAAGCAGGGGCCTATGGCTACACCTTC. It yields the protein CASSQAGAYGYTF. V usage is TRBV3-1 (or the pseudogene TRBV3-2) and J usage is TRBJ1-2; D might be TRBD1 (6 bases). V shed 1 base and J shed 4 bases, with 7 bases lying between them. The CDR3 has 13 amino acids. The germline V gene encodes CDR1 LGHDT and CDR2 YNNKEL (reference sequence).

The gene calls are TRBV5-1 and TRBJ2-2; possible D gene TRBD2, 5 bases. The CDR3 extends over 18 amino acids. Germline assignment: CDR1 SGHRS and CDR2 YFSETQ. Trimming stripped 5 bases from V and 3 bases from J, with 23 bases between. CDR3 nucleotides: TGCGCCAGCAGGCCGGACGGGCAACGGAGCGGCGACACCGGGGAGCTGTTTTTT. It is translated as CASRPDGQRSGDTGELFF. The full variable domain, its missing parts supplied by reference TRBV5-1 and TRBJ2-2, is KAGVTQTPRYLIKTRGQQVTLSCSPISGHRSVSWYQQTPGQGLQFLFEYFSETQRNKGNFPGRFSGRQFSNSRSEMNVSTLELGDSALYLCASRPDGQRSGDTGELFFGEGSRLTVL.

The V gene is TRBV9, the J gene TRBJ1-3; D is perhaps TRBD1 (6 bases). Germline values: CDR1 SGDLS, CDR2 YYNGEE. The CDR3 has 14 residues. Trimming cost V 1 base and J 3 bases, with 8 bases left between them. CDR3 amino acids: CASSVYRDGNTIYF. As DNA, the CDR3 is TGTGCCAGCAGCGTATACAGGGATGGAAACACCATATATTTT.

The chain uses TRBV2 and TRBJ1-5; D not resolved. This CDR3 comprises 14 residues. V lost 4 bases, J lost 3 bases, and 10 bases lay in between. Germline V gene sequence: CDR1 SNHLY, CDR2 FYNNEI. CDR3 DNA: TGTGCCAGCAGTGTGAGCCAGGTCAATCAGCCCCAGCATTTT. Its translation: CASSVSQVNQPQHF.

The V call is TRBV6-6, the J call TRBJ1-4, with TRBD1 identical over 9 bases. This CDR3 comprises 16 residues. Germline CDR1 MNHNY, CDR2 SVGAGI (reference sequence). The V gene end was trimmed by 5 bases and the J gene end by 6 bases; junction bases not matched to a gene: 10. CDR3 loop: CASSPGTGIIDEKLFF. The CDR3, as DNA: TGTGCCAGCAGTCCCGGGACAGGGATCATCGATGAAAAACTGTTTTTT.